This T cell receptor beta chain emerged from a study of vaccination effects on CD4 cells after COVID-19. As for the study in general: Post-vaccine draws lagged the second dose by a median of 72 days.

Sequencing followed a ViraFEST assay step that expanded antigen-specific CD4+ T cells with viral peptide pools. A roughly ten-day culture period preceded the isolation of CD4+ T cells. The person was diagnosed with PCR-confirmed SARS-CoV-2 infection between March and December 2020. As their vaccination, participants received two doses of either BNT162b2 or mRNA-1273. Cultures used approximately 2 million PBMC per well, 9.5 to 10 IU/ml IL-2 and around 9.7 ug/ml peptides. The germline gives CDR1 SGHNT, CDR2 YYREEE (reference sequence). V lost 3 bases to trimming and J lost 10 bases, with 20 bases between them. The CDR3 runs to 15 residues. Sequencing was performed with immunoSEQ multiplex PCR; in TCRdb, only in-frame clones are kept and a portion is missing. The table lists about 15,000 clones, over 60% of them singletons. This clone was counted a few times. The antigen is not known.

This clonotype was obtained from a human donor who had a prior SARS-CoV-2 infection. The starting material was CD4+ T cells from PBMCs cultured with HCoV-NL63 spike peptides, obtained after COVID-19 vaccination. This chain connects TRBV5-4 to TRBJ2-1, with D perhaps TRBD2 (6 bases). In DNA, the CDR3 is TGTGCCAGCAGCTCGACCGGGACTCAAACCGGAGAGCAGTTCTTC. Residues: CASSSTGTQTGEQFF.